This TCR beta chain stems from a study of blood T cell repertoires in COVID-19. CDR3 size: 16 residues. Trimming cost V 5 bases and J 5 bases; bases outside gene matches: 11. Germline CDR1 is SGHNT and CDR2 is YENEEA. Clones were sequenced by immunoSEQ multiplex PCR, and TCRdb holds only the in-frame ones, with some missing. The top ten clones hold roughly 12% of a sample with over 150,000 clones, 80% to 90% of them seen once. The clonotype was recovered from an elderly woman with COVID-19, enrolled during active disease. This rearrangement joins TRBV11-3 to TRBJ2-2, with 7 positions matching TRBD1. Sequencing was performed on peripheral blood. CDR3 sequence (DNA): TGTGCCAGCAGCCCTTTGACAGGGTTTACGACCGGGGAGCTGTTTTTT. It yields the protein CASSPLTGFTTGELFF. The complete variable domain, with remaining parts taken from reference TRBV11-3 and TRBJ2-2, reads EAGVVQSPRYKIIEKKQPVAFWCNPISGHNTLYWYLQNLGQGPELLIRYENEEAVDDSQLPKDRFSAERLKGVDSTLKIQPAELGDSAVYLCASSPLTGFTTGELFFGEGSRLTVL.